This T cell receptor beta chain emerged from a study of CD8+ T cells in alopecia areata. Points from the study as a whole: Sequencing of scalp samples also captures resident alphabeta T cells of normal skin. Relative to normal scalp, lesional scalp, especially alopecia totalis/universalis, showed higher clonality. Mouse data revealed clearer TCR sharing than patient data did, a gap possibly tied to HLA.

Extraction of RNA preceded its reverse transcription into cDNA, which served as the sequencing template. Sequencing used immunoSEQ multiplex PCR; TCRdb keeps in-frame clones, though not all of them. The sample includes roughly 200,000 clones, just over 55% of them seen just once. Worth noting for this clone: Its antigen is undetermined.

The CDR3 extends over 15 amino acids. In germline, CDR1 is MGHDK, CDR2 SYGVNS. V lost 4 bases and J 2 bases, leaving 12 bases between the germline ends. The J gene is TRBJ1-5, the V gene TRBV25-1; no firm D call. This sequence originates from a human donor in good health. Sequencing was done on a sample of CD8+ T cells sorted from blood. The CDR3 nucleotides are TGTGCCAGCAGTGCCGAGGAGGGTGGCAATCAGCCCCAGCATTTT. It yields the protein CASSAEEGGNQPQHF.